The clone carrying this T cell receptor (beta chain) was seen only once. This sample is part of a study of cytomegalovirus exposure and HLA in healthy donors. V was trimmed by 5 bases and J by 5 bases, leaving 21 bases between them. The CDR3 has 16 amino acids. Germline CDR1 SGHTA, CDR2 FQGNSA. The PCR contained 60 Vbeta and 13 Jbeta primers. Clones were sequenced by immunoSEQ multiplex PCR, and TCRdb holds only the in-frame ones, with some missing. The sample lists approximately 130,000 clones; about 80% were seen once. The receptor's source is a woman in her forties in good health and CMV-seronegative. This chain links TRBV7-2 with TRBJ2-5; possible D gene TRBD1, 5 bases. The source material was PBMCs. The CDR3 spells CASSPRGPDARETQYF. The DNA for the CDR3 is TGTGCCAGCAGCCCTAGGGGTCCAGACGCCCGGGAGACCCAGTACTTC. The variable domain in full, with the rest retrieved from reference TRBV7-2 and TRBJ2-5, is GAGVSQSPSNKVTEKGKDVELRCDPISGHTALYWYRQSLGQGLEFLIYFQGNSAPDKSGLPSDRFSAERTGGSVSTLTIQRTQQEDSAVYLCASSPRGPDARETQYFGPGTRLLVL.